Listed below are T cell receptor beta chains from one sample, sequenced in a study of cytomegalovirus exposure and HLA in healthy donors. Sequencing was performed with immunoSEQ multiplex PCR; in TCRdb, only in-frame clones are kept and a portion is missing. The sample consists of roughly 130,000 clones, around 70% of them appearing once. Material: PBMCs. Source of these receptors: a middle-aged woman in good health and CMV-seropositive. Both conserved end residues are part of each CDR3. The D gene is left open where the match is weak. Some rows have no size entry. The others give once, few or many, or a class for an expanded clone.

>few|TRBV6-6|NA|TRBJ1-3
TGTGCCAGCGGTTCTTTGGGAAACACCATATATTTT
CASGSLGNTIYF
>NA|TRBV4-1|TRBD2|TRBJ2-7
TGCGCCAGCAGTCGGGAGGGCCAGAGCTCCTACGAGCAGTACTTC
CASSREGQSSYEQYF
>once|TRBV12-2|NA|TRBJ1-6
TGTGCAAGTCGCTTATCTAAAAAAGGGACAGGGCATAATTCACCCCTCCACTTT
CASRLSKKGTGHNSPLHF
>NA|TRBV30|NA|TRBJ2-2
TGTGCCTCCGGTCGTACCGGGGAGCTGTTTTTT
CASGRTGELFF
>NA|TRBV19|TRBD1|TRBJ1-5
TGTGCCAGTAGTAGGTCAACAGGGGAAAGCAATCAGCCCCAGCATTTT
CASSRSTGESNQPQHF
>NA|TRBV2|NA|TRBJ1-1
TGTGCCAGCAGTGGGACTTCGAACACTGAAGCTTTCTTT
CASSGTSNTEAFF
>few|TRBV19|NA|TRBJ1-2
TGTGCCAGTAGTATATGGGAGGAAAACTATGGCTACACCTTC
CASSIWEENYGYTF
>NA|TRBV27|TRBD1|TRBJ2-7
TGTGCCAGCAGTCCTTGGACAGGACGAGGAAATGAGCAGTACTTC
CASSPWTGRGNEQYF
>NA|TRBV28|NA|TRBJ1-1
TGTGCCAGCAGCCCCCGGAACACTGAAGCTTTCTTT
CASSPRNTEAFF
>NA|TRBV18|TRBD1|TRBJ2-7
TGTGCCAGCTCACGCGGTAACCGGGACAGGGGTTCCGAGCAGTACTTC
CASSRGNRDRGSEQYF
>NA|TRBV27|NA|TRBJ1-1
TGTGCCAGCAGTCAAAGGGACACTATGAACACTGAAGCTTTCTTT
CASSQRDTMNTEAFF
>few|TRBV5-4|NA|TRBJ2-5
TGTGCCAGCAGCAACGATGGAGGGAGACAAGAGACCCAGTACTTC
CASSNDGGRQETQYF
>NA|TRBV28|TRBD1|TRBJ2-7
TGTGCCAGCAGCACGGGGGACAGGTGGAGGTCCCTCTACGAGCAGTACTTC
CASSTGDRWRSLYEQYF
>NA|TRBV5-1|NA|TRBJ2-7
TGCGCCAGCAGCTTACAGGGGGGGACGTACGAGCAGTACTTC
CASSLQGGTYEQYF
>NA|TRBV30|NA|TRBJ1-5
TGTGCCTGGAGTATACAGGGCCCTGGTCAGCCCCAGCATTTT
CAWSIQGPGQPQHF
>NA|TRBV6-5|TRBD1|TRBJ2-7
TGTGCCAGCAGCGAGACAGGGCTAATCTACGAGCAGTACTTC
CASSETGLIYEQYF
>NA|TRBV18|TRBD2|TRBJ2-5
TGTGCCAGCTCACCACGGGGAGGGACTCAAGAGACCCAGTACTTC
CASSPRGGTQETQYF
>NA|TRBV2|TRBD1|TRBJ1-4
TGTGCCAGCACTAAAGGACAGGTTAATGAAAAACTGTTTTTT
CASTKGQVNEKLFF
>once|TRBV7-2|NA|TRBJ1-2
TGTGCCAGCAGCTTAGAGGCCCCCGGAGTCTATGGCTACACCTTC
CASSLEAPGVYGYTF
>few|TRBV7-8|NA|TRBJ2-5
TGTGCCAGCAGCCAGCGGGCTTTCGGAGAGACCCAGTACTTC
CASSQRAFGETQYF
>NA|TRBV2|NA|TRBJ2-1
TGTGCCAGCAGTGAACAGGGAACGTCCTACAATGAGCAGTTCTTC
CASSEQGTSYNEQFF
>NA|TRBV5-4|NA|TRBJ1-2
TGTGCCAGCAGCGTCAGGGTAGGCGGCTACACCTTC
CASSVRVGGYTF
>NA|TRBV2|NA|TRBJ2-1
TGTGCCAGCAGCGGGACACTTAGGGGTGAGCAGTTCTTC
CASSGTLRGEQFF
>once|TRBV5-1|TRBD1|TRBJ2-3
TGCGCCAGCAGCTTACAGCGACAGGGGGCATCAGATACGCAGTATTTT
CASSLQRQGASDTQYF
>NA|TRBV6-5|NA|TRBJ2-2
TGTGCCAGCAGTTACTCATACGGGAGTGGCACCGGGGAGCTGTTTTTT
CASSYSYGSGTGELFF
>NA|TRBV6-6|TRBD1|TRBJ1-1
TGTGCCAGCACCCTCACGGGACAGGGGACTGAAGCTTTCTTT
CASTLTGQGTEAFF
>once|TRBV27|NA|TRBJ2-2
TGTGCCAGCAGTTTATCCTGGGCCACCGGGGAGCTGTTTTTT
CASSLSWATGELFF
>NA|TRBV13|TRBD1|TRBJ1-4
TGTGCCAGCAGCTTCGGACAGGGAAATGAAAAACTGTTTTTT
CASSFGQGNEKLFF
>NA|TRBV30|TRBD1|TRBJ1-6
TGTGCCTGGGCCAGACAGGGGTCCACACCCCTCCACTTT
CAWARQGSTPLHF
>once|TRBV7-3|TRBD2|TRBJ2-1
TGTGCCAGCAGCTTAGACGGGAGGCAGGGCAATGAGCAGTTCTTC
CASSLDGRQGNEQFF
>NA|TRBV2|TRBD1|TRBJ1-2
TGTGCCAGCGTTCCCGGGACAGGGGTGTTTGGCTACACCTTC
CASVPGTGVFGYTF
>NA|TRBV7-8|TRBD2|TRBJ2-7
TGTGCCAGCACCCCGGGACTAGCGGGAGCCGAGCAGTACTTC
CASTPGLAGAEQYF
>NA|TRBV28|NA|TRBJ1-1
TGTGCCAGCAGTTCCCCGGGGGGGGCTCACACTGAAGCTTTCTTT
CASSSPGGAHTEAFF
>NA|TRBV6-5|NA|TRBJ1-2
TGTGCCAGCAGCCCAACCGGGGGGTCCCCGGATGGCTACACCTTC
CASSPTGGSPDGYTF
>NA|TRBV6-5|TRBD1|TRBJ1-3
TGTGCCAGCGGGGGACAGGGACTCGCTGGAAACACCATATATTTT
CASGGQGLAGNTIYF
>few|TRBV11-3|TRBD1|TRBJ2-2
TGTGCCAGCAGCGCAGACAGGGGGCATATCACCGGGGAGCTGTTTTTT
CASSADRGHITGELFF
>NA|TRBV7-9|NA|TRBJ1-4
TGTGCCAGCAGCCGCGGGACGGATGAAAAACTGTTTTTT
CASSRGTDEKLFF
>NA|TRBV27|NA|TRBJ2-6
TGTGCCAGCAGTTGGGCGACGTTTAGCTCTGGGGCCAACGTCCTGACTTTC
CASSWATFSSGANVLTF
>NA|TRBV19|NA|TRBJ2-7
TGTGCCAGTAGTGTGGGACTGGGGAAGTACGAGCAGTACTTC
CASSVGLGKYEQYF
>NA|TRBV27|TRBD1|TRBJ2-6
TGTGCCAGCAGTTTTATTCCGACAGGGACTGGGGCCAACGTCCTGACTTTC
CASSFIPTGTGANVLTF
>NA|TRBV7-2|TRBD1|TRBJ2-7
TGTGCCAGCAGCCAGGGACAGGCGTTATACGAGCAGTACTTC
CASSQGQALYEQYF
>NA|TRBV30|NA|TRBJ2-7
TGTGCCTGGAGTGTATGGCAGGGGTCCTACGAGCAGTACTTC
CAWSVWQGSYEQYF
>once|TRBV10-2|NA|TRBJ1-5
TGCGCCAGCAGTGAAGTAGGGAGGAGCAATCAGCCCCAGCATTTT
CASSEVGRSNQPQHF
>NA|TRBV7-9|NA|TRBJ1-3
TGTGCCAGCAGCTTTAATCAAGGGGTCGGAAACACCATATATTTT
CASSFNQGVGNTIYF
>NA|TRBV18|NA|TRBJ2-7
TGTGCCAGCTCAGATCCCGGGAGACCGTACGAGCAGTACTTC
CASSDPGRPYEQYF
>few|TRBV6-1|TRBD1|TRBJ1-3
TGTGCCAGCGGGGGACAGGGACTCGCTGGAAACACCATATATTTT
CASGGQGLAGNTIYF